This T cell receptor beta chain originates from a study of graft-versus-host responses after intestinal transplantation. Study as a whole: Anti-thymocyte globulin induction was given to all recipients, followed by tacrolimus and steroids for around 3 years. Study-wide findings and caveats: Recipient bone marrow held GvH clones, some seen earlier in ileum or blood. Individuals who had graft-donor T cell macrochimerism had allografts that showed high graft-versus-host to host-versus-graft clonal ratios.

Profiling relied on immunoSEQ multiplex PCR, and the TCRdb table lists in-frame clones only, not all of them. The data show fewer than 110,000 clones, roughly 86% seen once. Looked up from germline, CDR1 is SEHNR and CDR2 is FQNEAQ (reference sequence). V shed 3 bases and J 0 bases; nucleotides not matched to a gene: 1. The CDR3 spans 15 residues. In regard to this clone: As yet, its antigen is unknown.

The source was unstimulated CD4+ T cells sorted from spleen or lymph node cells, collected before transplant. This chain links TRBV7-9 with TRBJ2-3; TRBD2 matches at 9 bases. This receptor was obtained from a human donor who was the organ donor for an intestinal transplant. Here the CDR3 reads CASSFTSGSTDTQYF. DNA for the CDR3: TGTGCCAGCAGCTTTACTAGCGGGAGCACAGATACGCAGTATTTT.